What follows describes a single T cell receptor beta chain. Data came from immunoSEQ multiplex PCR; TCRdb stores just in-frame clones and leaves some out. The sample lists some 460,000 clones, around nine tenths occurring once. The sample is drawn from a study of blood T cell repertoires in COVID-19. CDR3 size: 12 residues. V lost 8 bases and J lost 1, with 8 bases in between. Germline CDR1 and CDR2: SNHLY and FYNNEI. The specimen sequenced was PBMCs or T cells enriched from blood (not recorded which). This chain uses TRBV2 with TRBJ1-1; D is ambiguous. The TCR sequence derives from a woman between 18 and 30 years old with acute COVID-19. The CDR3 spells CASRASNTEAFF. The CDR3 nucleotides read TGTGCCAGCCGAGCCTCGAACACTGAAGCTTTCTTT.